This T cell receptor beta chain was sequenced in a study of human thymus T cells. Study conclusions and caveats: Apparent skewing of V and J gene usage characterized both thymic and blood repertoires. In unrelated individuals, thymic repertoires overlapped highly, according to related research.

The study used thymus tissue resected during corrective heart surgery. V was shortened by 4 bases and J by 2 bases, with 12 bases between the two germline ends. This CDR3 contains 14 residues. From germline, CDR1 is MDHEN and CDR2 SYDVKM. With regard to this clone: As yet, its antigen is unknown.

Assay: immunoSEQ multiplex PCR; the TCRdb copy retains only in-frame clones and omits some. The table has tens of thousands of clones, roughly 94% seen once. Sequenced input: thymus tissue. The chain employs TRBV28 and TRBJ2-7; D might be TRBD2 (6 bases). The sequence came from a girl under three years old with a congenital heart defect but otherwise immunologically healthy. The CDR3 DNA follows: TGTGCCAGCAGTTGGGGACTTTCGGCCTACGAGCAGTACTTC. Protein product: CASSWGLSAYEQYF.